Each of the 10 T cell receptor beta chains below was sequenced from the same sample in a study of spatial heterogeneity in lung cancer. TCRdb itself ran the 5' RACE reads through MiXCR, one entry per CDR3 protein. Here the sample spans about 120,000 distinct CDR3 sequences, 12% being singletons. Regarding time point: blood at routine non-recurrence follow-up after resection. Tumor, nontumor lung or frozen PBMC supplied whole RNA, sequenced without sorting. This material consisted of PBMCs, taken at follow-up. These receptors all stem from a male donor with early-stage non-small cell lung cancer.

This sequence joins TRBV28 and TRBJ2-7; no firm D call. Trimming removed 10 bases from V and 2 bases from J, with 12 bases in between. The CDR3 has 12 amino acids. The germline V gene encodes CDR1 MDHEN and CDR2 SYDVKM. The CDR3 spells CATQKAAYEQYF. DNA for the CDR3: TGTGCCACACAGAAAGCCGCCTACGAGCAGTACTTC.

This clonotype was recorded a few times. V is TRBV6-6 and J is TRBJ2-7; possible D gene TRBD1, 6 bases. The V gene's germline CDR1 is MNHNY and CDR2 SVGAGI (reference sequence). Trimming took off 11 bases at V and 0 bases at J, with 20 bases between the two ends. The CDR3 loop spans 15 amino acids. CDR3 sequence: CASESPTGVSYEQYF. CDR3 sequence (DNA): TGTGCCTCAGAATCCCCGACAGGAGTCTCCTACGAGCAGTACTTC.

This clonotype was detected many times. The genes are TRBV28 and TRBJ1-5; TRBD1 is a possible D gene (5 bases). V was cut by 7 bases and J by 11 bases, with 15 bases left in between. The length of the CDR3 is 12 residues. In germline, CDR1 is MDHEN, CDR2 SYDVKM. Written as DNA, the CDR3 is TGTGCCAGCAATAACCCCGGGGCAGCCCAGCATTTT. Its translation: CASNNPGAAQHF. Full variable domain (rest looked up from reference TRBV28 and TRBJ1-5): DVKVTQSSRYLVKRTGEKVFLECVQDMDHENMFWYRQDPGLGLRLIYFSYDVKMKEKGDIPEGYSVSREKKERFSLILESASTNQTSMYLCASNNPGAAQHFGDGTRLSIL.

This chain connects TRBV4-2 to TRBJ1-1; possibly TRBD1 for D (5 bases). V gave up 1 base and J gave up 6 bases, with 12 bases separating them. The CDR3 is made up of 14 amino acids. Germline CDR1 is LGHNA and CDR2 is YNFKEQ. The CDR3 DNA reads TGTGCCAGCAGCCAAGGACAGCCGGGCGCTGAAGCTTTCTTT. Amino acid sequence: CASSQGQPGAEAFF.

A few counts support this clonotype. The CDR3 nucleotides are TGTGCCAGCAGTTCCCTGTCGTCGGGGGCCAACGTCCTGACTTTC. This encodes CASSSLSSGANVLTF. The genes are TRBV27 and TRBJ2-6; D ambiguous. V was shortened by 4 bases and J by 4 bases, with 11 bases between the two germline ends. This CDR3 contains 15 residues. Germline V gene sequence: CDR1 MNHEY, CDR2 SMNVEV (reference sequence).

The chain is built from TRBV6-5 and TRBJ1-5; 9 bases map to TRBD1. J gave up 0 bases and V 6 bases, and 6 bases lay outside the gene matches. The CDR3 sequence is 16 residues long. CDR1 and CDR2 from the germline V gene are MNHEY and SVGAGI. Written as DNA, the CDR3 is TGTGCCAGCAGGTCCGGGACAGGGTTTAGCAATCAGCCCCAGCATTTT. Protein product: CASRSGTGFSNQPQHF.

The chain has TRBV21-1 and TRBJ1-1. TRBV21-1 is a listed pseudogene. CDR3 size: 13 residues. The CDR3 region is CASSKMEGAEAFF. In DNA form, the CDR3 reads TGTGCCAGCAGCAAAATGGAGGGCGCTGAAGCTTTCTTT.

The rearrangement links TRBV6-2 or TRBV6-3 to TRBJ1-1, with 9 nucleotides matching TRBD1. Germline CDR1 and CDR2: MNHEY and SVGEGT. CDR3 length equals 14 residues. The V and J ends lost 2 bases and 5 bases, in that order; junction bases with no gene match: 3. CDR3 sequence: CASSYLGTGTEAFF. CDR3 nucleotides: TGTGCCAGCAGTTACCTCGGGACAGGGACTGAAGCTTTCTTT.

J is TRBJ2-7 and V is TRBV10-3; weak D call: TRBD2 (6 bases). Trimming stripped 7 bases from V and 4 bases from J, with 11 bases between. The CDR3 has 12 amino acids. The germline CDR1 and CDR2 sequences are ENHRY and SYGVKD. As DNA, the CDR3 is TGTGCCATCACTTCCGGGACTTACGAGCAGTACTTC. This sequence encodes CAITSGTYEQYF.

The chain joins TRBV10-3 to TRBJ1-2; TRBD1 is a possible D gene (5 bases). The CDR3 consists of 14 residues. Germline assignment: CDR1 ENHRY and CDR2 SYGVKD. V was shortened by 5 bases and J by 1 base, with 11 bases between the two germline ends. The CDR3 DNA reads TGTGCCATCAGTCCCGACGGGGGTAACTATGGCTACACCTTC. The encoded protein is CAISPDGGNYGYTF.